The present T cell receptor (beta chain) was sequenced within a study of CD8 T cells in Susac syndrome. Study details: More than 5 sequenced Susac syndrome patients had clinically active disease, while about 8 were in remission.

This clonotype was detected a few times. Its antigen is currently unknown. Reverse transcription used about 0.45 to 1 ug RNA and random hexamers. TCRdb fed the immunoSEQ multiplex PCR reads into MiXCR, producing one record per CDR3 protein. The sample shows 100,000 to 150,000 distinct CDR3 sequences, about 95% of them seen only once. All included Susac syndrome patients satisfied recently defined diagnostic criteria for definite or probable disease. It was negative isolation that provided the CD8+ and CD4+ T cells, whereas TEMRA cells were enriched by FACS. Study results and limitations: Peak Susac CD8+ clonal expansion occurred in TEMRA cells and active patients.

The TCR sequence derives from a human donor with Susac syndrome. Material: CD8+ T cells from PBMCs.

CDR3 loop: CASSPGQGVYGYTF. Written as DNA, the CDR3 is TGTGCCAGCAGCCCCGGACAGGGGGTCTATGGCTACACCTTC. The chain has TRBV7-9 and TRBJ1-2, with 10 bases aligning to TRBD1. V was clipped by 5 bases and J by 4 bases; unmatched bases: 4. Germline V gene data show CDR1 as SEHNR and CDR2 as FQNEAQ (reference sequence). CDR3 length equals 14 residues.